The 8 T cell receptor beta chains below come from one sample, sequenced in a study of T-cell reconstitution after alpha-beta-depleted transplantation in children. Unique molecular identifiers were used in preparing the TCRbeta library. MiXCR, applied by TCRdb to the PCR reads, yields one record per CDR3 protein. This sample carries approximately 200,000 distinct CDR3 sequences, more than 12% of them seen once, and the ten largest clones take approximately 13%. The sequencing used PBMCs from the stem cell graft donor, collected from the stem cell graft. The receptors shown here come from a human donor who donated a stem cell graft to a child with acute lymphoblastic leukemia.

V gene TRBV20-1 combines with J gene TRBJ1-2, with a tentative D call TRBD1 (5 bases). From germline, CDR1 is DFQATT and CDR2 SNEGSKA (reference sequence). V lost 4 bases to trimming and J lost 6 bases, with 6 bases between them. This CDR3 comprises 10 residues. CDR3 nucleotides: TGCAGTGCTACAGGGAATGGCTACACCTTC. Residues: CSATGNGYTF.

This clonotype has at least ten counts. This sequence joins TRBV12-3 or TRBV12-4 and TRBJ1-2; weak D call: TRBD1 (5 bases). The CDR3 has 14 residues. V shed 5 bases and J shed 7 bases, with 17 bases lying between them. The CDR3 DNA reads as TGTGCCAGCAGTCCTCCCGGCAGCAGGGCTGGCTACACCTTC. Amino acid sequence: CASSPPGSRAGYTF.

In the case of this clonotype: Being one base from a much bigger clone, this may be a read error. The conserved phenylalanine or tryptophan normally closing the CDR3 is absent here, so this likely arose from a read error. CDR3 bases: TGCGCCAGCAGCTCGGACGGAGTGCTTATGGAAAAACTGTTTTTG. Amino acids: CASSSDGVLMEKLFL. The gene calls are TRBV5-1 and TRBJ1-4; D uncertain. The V end was cut by 3 bases, the J end by 8 bases, with 17 bases between. CDR1 and CDR2 from the germline V gene are SGHRS and YFSETQ. The CDR3 is 15 residues long.

This clonotype came up many times. The chain combines TRBV27 with TRBJ2-3; D not resolved. Per germline, CDR1 MNHEY and CDR2 SMNVEV (reference sequence). Trimming cost V 4 bases and J 10 bases, with 12 bases left between them. CDR3 size: 12 residues. The CDR3: CASSSYWFPQYF. Written as DNA, the CDR3 is TGTGCCAGCAGTTCCTACTGGTTTCCGCAGTATTTT.

This clonotype was recorded at least ten times. J is TRBJ2-3 and V is TRBV12-3 or TRBV12-4, with 8 bases matching TRBD2. The junction had 11 bases not matched to a gene; V was cut back by 7 bases and J by 5 bases. The CDR3 is 15 residues long. The CDR3 coding sequence is TGTGCCAGCACCCTCCGGGAGGGCCTGGGAGATACGCAGTATTTT. It specifies CASTLREGLGDTQYF.

The chain combines TRBV5-1 with TRBJ1-5, with D hard to call. The CDR3 sequence is 15 residues long. From germline, CDR1 is SGHRS and CDR2 YFSETQ. Trimming removed 0 bases from V and 1 base from J, with 8 bases in between. The CDR3 loop is CASSLDLGSNQPQHF. In nucleotides, the CDR3 is TGCGCCAGCAGCTTGGATCTGGGGAGCAATCAGCCCCAGCATTTT. Looking up the rest from reference TRBV5-1 and TRBJ1-5 gives the full variable domain: KAGVTQTPRYLIKTRGQQVTLSCSPISGHRSVSWYQQTPGQGLQFLFEYFSETQRNKGNFPGRFSGRQFSNSRSEMNVSTLELGDSALYLCASSLDLGSNQPQHFGDGTRLSIL.

This clonotype was seen many times. The chain uses TRBV5-1 and TRBJ2-5; 9 bases are shared with TRBD1. Germline loops: CDR1 SGHRS, CDR2 YFSETQ. The length of the CDR3 is 14 residues. The V gene end was trimmed by 5 bases and the J gene end by 4 bases; junction bases not matched to a gene: 6. CDR3 in amino acids: CASSGTGGPETQYF. The CDR3 DNA reads as TGCGCCAGCAGTGGCACAGGGGGCCCAGAGACCCAGTACTTC.

This clonotype was detected many times. The chain has TRBV5-1 and TRBJ2-3, with 8 positions matching TRBD1. Trimming at V came to 6 bases and at J to 2 bases, leaving 5 bases not matched to a gene. The CDR3 extends over 14 amino acids. Germline V lookup: CDR1 SGHRS, CDR2 YFSETQ. The CDR3 DNA reads as TGCGCCAGCAAGGACAGGGACTTCACAGATACGCAGTATTTT. It translates to CASKDRDFTDTQYF.